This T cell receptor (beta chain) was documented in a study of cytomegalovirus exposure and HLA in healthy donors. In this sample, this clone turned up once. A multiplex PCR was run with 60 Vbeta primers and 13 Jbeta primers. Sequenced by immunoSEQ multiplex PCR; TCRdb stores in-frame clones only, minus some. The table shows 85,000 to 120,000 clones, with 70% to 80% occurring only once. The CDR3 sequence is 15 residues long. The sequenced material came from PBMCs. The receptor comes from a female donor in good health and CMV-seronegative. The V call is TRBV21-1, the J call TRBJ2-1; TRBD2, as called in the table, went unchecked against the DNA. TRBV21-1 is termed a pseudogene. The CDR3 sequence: CASSEPTEPDNEQFF. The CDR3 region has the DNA TGTGCCAGCAGCGAGCCGACGGAGCCCGACAATGAGCAGTTCTTC.